The rows below give T cell receptor beta chains drawn from one sample of a study of Ad26.COV2.S vaccination and SARS-CoV-2 variants. Clones were sequenced by immunoSEQ multiplex PCR, and TCRdb holds only the in-frame ones, with some missing. The repertoire consists of hundreds of thousands of clones, with roughly 84% occurring once and the leading ten covering around 3.6%. The material sequenced was peripheral blood, taken in a trial of Ad26.COV2.S vaccine versus placebo. The receptor set was obtained from a person between 18 and 59 years old who received the Ad26.COV2.S COVID-19 vaccine or a placebo. Both conserved end residues are part of each CDR3. Fields, in order: CDR3 DNA, CDR3 protein, J gene, clone size, V gene, D gene. The D gene is left open where the match is weak. Rows give clone size only sometimes, using once, few, many, or a class for an expanded clone.

TGTGCCAGCAGCCAAGATTGGCAGTCTCTTTATGGCTACACCTTC | CASSQDWQSLYGYTF | TRBJ1-2 | . | TRBV3-1/TRBV3-2 | .
TGCAGTGCTAGTGTTTGGTACCACGGCAAAAACATTCAGTACTTC | CSASVWYHGKNIQYF | TRBJ2-4 | . | TRBV20-1 | .
TGCAGCGGAGGGGGCGAGGATGAAAAACTGTTTTTT | CSGGGEDEKLFF | TRBJ1-4 | . | TRBV29-1 | TRBD1
TGTGCCAGCAGCTTATCAGGGGATAATTCACCCCTCCACTTT | CASSLSGDNSPLHF | TRBJ1-6 | . | TRBV11-2 | .
TGTGCCAGCAGCTTGGGAGGAGGACCAAGCTCCTACAATGAGCAGTTCTTC | CASSLGGGPSSYNEQFF | TRBJ2-1 | . | TRBV13 | .
TGCGCCAGCAAGCACTCTGGAAACACCATATATTTT | CASKHSGNTIYF | TRBJ1-3 | few | TRBV10-1 | .
TGTGCCAGCATTCACCGCGGGGGTTTCTCCTACAATGAGCAGTTCTTC | CASIHRGGFSYNEQFF | TRBJ2-1 | . | TRBV6-6 | TRBD2
TGCGCCAGCAGCCAAGAGGGACTGAGCGGCGTCCTGACTTTC | CASSQEGLSGVLTF | TRBJ2-6 | . | TRBV4-1 | .
TGTGCTAGTGGTTTGCAGAGAGGAGTAGGGGAGCAGTACTTC | CASGLQRGVGEQYF | TRBJ2-7 | . | TRBV12-5 | .
TGTGCCAGCTCACGGGGACAGGGGAACAATCAGCCCCAGCATTTT | CASSRGQGNNQPQHF | TRBJ1-5 | . | TRBV18 | TRBD1
TGTGCCAGCAGCCATACAGGGGGATCGGACGAGCAGTACTTC | CASSHTGGSDEQYF | TRBJ2-7 | . | TRBV7-9 | TRBD1
TGTGCCAGCAGCGAGAGGACTAGCGGGGGGCCATCGAACACCGGGGAGCTGTTTTTT | CASSERTSGGPSNTGELFF | TRBJ2-2 | . | TRBV9 | TRBD2
TGTGCCAGCAGCCAGGGGCGGGATTCACCCCTCCACTTT | CASSQGRDSPLHF | TRBJ1-6 | . | TRBV12-3/TRBV12-4 | .
TGTGCCAGCAGCGCGGGGGGCGGTAATAGCAATCAGCCCCAGCATTTT | CASSAGGGNSNQPQHF | TRBJ1-5 | . | TRBV7-8 | .
TGTGCCAGCAGCTTCCTACAGGGTGGACAGCCCCAGCATTTT | CASSFLQGGQPQHF | TRBJ1-5 | . | TRBV7-2 | .
TGTGCCAGCACCCAGTTATCGAATGGCAATCAGCCCCAGCATTTT | CASTQLSNGNQPQHF | TRBJ1-5 | . | TRBV2 | .
TGTGCCAGCAGCTTGGGGAGGGGGACCCGCAATGAGCAGTTCTTC | CASSLGRGTRNEQFF | TRBJ2-1 | . | TRBV7-6 | .
TGTGCCAGCAGTCCCCGGGACGCAGGGCGAACCGAGCAGTACTTC | CASSPRDAGRTEQYF | TRBJ2-7 | . | TRBV6-5 | .
TGCGCCAGCAGCCAAGATCTGTTAACTAATGAAAAACTGTTTTTT | CASSQDLLTNEKLFF | TRBJ1-4 | . | TRBV4-3 | .
TGTGCCAGTTCCAGCGGGGGGCCCTACAATGAGCAGTTCTTC | CASSSGGPYNEQFF | TRBJ2-1 | . | TRBV6-5 | TRBD2
TGTGCCAGTAGTGCCAGGACTAGCGGGGCCCCCGGCACAGATACGCAGTATTTT | CASSARTSGAPGTDTQYF | TRBJ2-3 | . | TRBV19 | TRBD2
TGCGCCAGCAGCCCCGGACTAGCGGGGGAGATCACAGATACGCAGTATTTT | CASSPGLAGEITDTQYF | TRBJ2-3 | . | TRBV5-1 | TRBD2
TGTGCCAGCTCACCAGAGGGCTACGAGCAGTACTTC | CASSPEGYEQYF | TRBJ2-7 | . | TRBV18 | .
TGTGCCAGCAGCCCTCTTGAGGACAGCGAGCAGTACTTC | CASSPLEDSEQYF | TRBJ2-7 | . | TRBV11-3 | .
TGCGCCAGCAGCTTGGGGGGACTGCTTAACACTGAAGCTTTCTTT | CASSLGGLLNTEAFF | TRBJ1-1 | . | TRBV5-1 | .
TGTGCCAGCAGCTTCCGGGACAGGATCCTTTCCTACGAGCAGTACTTC | CASSFRDRILSYEQYF | TRBJ2-7 | . | TRBV11-3 | TRBD1
TGCAGCCTCCACAGGGGAGAGACCCAGTACTTC | CSLHRGETQYF | TRBJ2-5 | once | TRBV29-1 | TRBD1
TGCGCCAGCAGCCAAGGCGCAGCTAGAACTGAAGCTTTCTTT | CASSQGAARTEAFF | TRBJ1-1 | . | TRBV4-1 | .
TGTGCCAGCAGCCCCGAGGGACAGGGGGCCTACGAGCAGTACTTC | CASSPEGQGAYEQYF | TRBJ2-7 | . | TRBV9 | TRBD1
TGTGCCAGCAGTCCCCTAGAGGGGTCGTATGGCTACACCTTC | CASSPLEGSYGYTF | TRBJ1-2 | . | TRBV6-5 | .
TGTGCCAGCAGCTTACCCGGAGATACGCAGTATTTT | CASSLPGDTQYF | TRBJ2-3 | . | TRBV5-4 | .
TGTGCCAGCAGCCCGCGGACAGGGAATCAGCCCCAGCATTTT | CASSPRTGNQPQHF | TRBJ1-5 | . | TRBV2 | TRBD1